The clone carrying this TCR beta chain qualifies as medium-sized. As yet, its antigen is unknown. Full-length variable regions came from constant-region reverse primers plus semi-nested Nested Universal Primer A PCR. Via MiXCR, TCRdb re-called the 5' RACE reads, giving one row per CDR3 protein. This table holds fewer than 40,000 distinct CDR3 sequences, around 22% found once. Memory CD4+ T cells were sorted as CD4+CD45RO+CD25- cells. V gave up 5 bases and J gave up 8 bases, with 12 bases separating them. The V gene's germline CDR1 is MGHRA and CDR2 YSYEKL. The CDR3 loop spans 13 amino acids. Points from the study as a whole: In terms of TCR gene usage, tumor memory CD4+ T cells clustered together with blood and lymph node memory CD4+ cells, as well as with lymph node naive CD4+ cells. Whole repertoires were not studied in the larger cohort, only one V-J beta rearrangement.

The sample comprised memory CD4+ T cells sorted from blood. Subset reported: memory CD4+ T cells, CD4+CD45RO+CD25-. This rearrangement joins TRBV4-1 to TRBJ1-4; D uncertain. The TCR comes from a female donor with breast cancer. The DNA for the CDR3 is TGCGCCAGCAGCGCCCCTAATGGGGAAAAACTGTTTTTT. The encoded protein is CASSAPNGEKLFF.